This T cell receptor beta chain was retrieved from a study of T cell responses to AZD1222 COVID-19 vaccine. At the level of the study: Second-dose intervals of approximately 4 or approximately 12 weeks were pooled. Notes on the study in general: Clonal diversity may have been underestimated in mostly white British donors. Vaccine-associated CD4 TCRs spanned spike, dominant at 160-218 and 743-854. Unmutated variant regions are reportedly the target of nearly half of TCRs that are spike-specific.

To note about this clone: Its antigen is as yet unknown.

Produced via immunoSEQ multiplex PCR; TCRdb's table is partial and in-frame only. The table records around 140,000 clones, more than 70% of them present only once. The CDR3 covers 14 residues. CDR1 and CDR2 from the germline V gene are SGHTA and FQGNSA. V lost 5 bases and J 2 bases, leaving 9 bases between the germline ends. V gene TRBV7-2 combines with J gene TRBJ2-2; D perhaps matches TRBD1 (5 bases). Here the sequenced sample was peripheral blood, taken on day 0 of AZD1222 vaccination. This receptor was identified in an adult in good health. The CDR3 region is CASSQGVNTGELFF. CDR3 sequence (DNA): TGTGCCAGCAGCCAAGGGGTAAACACCGGGGAGCTGTTTTTT.